A selection of T cell receptor beta chains follows, all from one sample in a study of blood T cells in healthy people across ages. TCRdb re-called the 5' RACE reads through MiXCR, storing one row per CDR3 protein. The sample includes 1.5 million to 2 million distinct CDR3 sequences, 49% of them seen just once. The sequencing input was blood. Receptors were obtained from a middle-aged woman in good health. The CDR3 runs from the conserved cysteine through the conserved F or W. D genes are given only for firm matches. Some rows have no size entry. The others give once, few or many, or a class for an expanded clone.

size: few
J: TRBJ2-1
D: NA
V: TRBV4-3
DNA: TGCGCCAGCAGCCAAGGTTCGGGACTCACCCTCAATGAGCAGTTCTTC
CDR3: CASSQGSGLTLNEQFF

size: NA
J: TRBJ2-5
D: NA
V: TRBV29-1
DNA: TGCAGCGTTGAGAAAAAAGAGACCCAGTACTTC
CDR3: CSVEKKETQYF

size: NA
J: TRBJ2-3
D: NA
V: TRBV6-5
DNA: TGTGCCAGTAATTTACCAGGGCAGACGCAGTATTTT
CDR3: CASNLPGQTQYF

size: NA
J: TRBJ2-5
D: TRBD1
V: TRBV2
DNA: TGTGCCAGCTCCGGACAGGGGTTGAGGCAAGAGACCCAGTACTTC
CDR3: CASSGQGLRQETQYF

size: few
J: TRBJ2-7
D: NA
V: TRBV6-6
DNA: TGTGCCACCGAAGGAGGAGTTCTGTACGAGCAGTACTTC
CDR3: CATEGGVLYEQYF

size: few
J: TRBJ2-1
D: NA
V: TRBV27
DNA: TGTGCCAGCAGCGCCGGGGGATACGACAATGAGCAGTTCTTC
CDR3: CASSAGGYDNEQFF

size: NA
J: TRBJ2-1
D: TRBD1
V: TRBV6-2/TRBV6-3
DNA: TGTGCCAGCAGTGGCCGGGACAGGGGCAGCGATGAGCAGTTCTTC
CDR3: CASSGRDRGSDEQFF

size: few
J: TRBJ2-1
D: NA
V: TRBV7-6
DNA: TGTGCCAGCAGCCGAGGAGGACGGCCGATCAATGAGCAGTTCTTC
CDR3: CASSRGGRPINEQFF

size: few
J: TRBJ1-6
D: NA
V: TRBV27
DNA: TGTGCCAGCAGTCCTGCGGTGGCTACAACTAATTCACCCCTCCACTTT
CDR3: CASSPAVATTNSPLHF

size: NA
J: TRBJ2-1
D: NA
V: TRBV7-9
DNA: TGTGCCAGCAGCCCAGGGTGGAGGGAGACCCAGTTCTTC
CDR3: CASSPGWRETQFF

size: NA
J: TRBJ2-3
D: NA
V: TRBV7-2
DNA: TGTGCCAGCACCCCAGCAGGTAGAGATACGCAGTATTTT
CDR3: CASTPAGRDTQYF

size: NA
J: TRBJ1-2
D: NA
V: TRBV7-9
DNA: TGTGCCAGCAGTCGCGAGATGGGCTACACCTTC
CDR3: CASSREMGYTF

size: NA
J: TRBJ2-1
D: NA
V: TRBV5-4
DNA: TGTGCCAGCAGCTTGGCCGGTGCAGGGCAGAATGAGCAGTTCTTC
CDR3: CASSLAGAGQNEQFF

size: few
J: TRBJ1-6
D: NA
V: TRBV6-9
DNA: TGTGCCAGCAGTCCGCGGACGGCATACTATAATTCACCCCTCCACTTT
CDR3: CASSPRTAYYNSPLHF

size: NA
J: TRBJ1-5
D: NA
V: TRBV6-5
DNA: TGTGCCAGCAGATGGGCGAATAGCAATCAGCCCCAGCATTTT
CDR3: CASRWANSNQPQHF

size: NA
J: TRBJ2-4
D: NA
V: TRBV7-9
DNA: TGTGCCAGCAGCTCAAATTCGTTAGCCAAAAACATTCAGTACTTC
CDR3: CASSSNSLAKNIQYF

size: NA
J: TRBJ2-3
D: TRBD2
V: TRBV4-1
DNA: TGCGCCAGCAGCCAGACCCGCTACGGGGGGGGCCGCGATACGCAGTATTTT
CDR3: CASSQTRYGGGRDTQYF

size: NA
J: TRBJ2-5
D: NA
V: TRBV12-3/TRBV12-4
DNA: TGTGCCAGCAGTTTATCCGGGATGGGCCACCAAGAGACCCAGTACTTC
CDR3: CASSLSGMGHQETQYF

size: NA
J: TRBJ1-6
D: NA
V: TRBV4-3
DNA: TGCGCCAGCAGCCAAGGGCATGGGGTTAGGTCACCCCTCCACTTT
CDR3: CASSQGHGVRSPLHF

size: NA
J: TRBJ2-7
D: NA
V: TRBV7-2
DNA: TGTGCCAGCAGCTTAATTTGGGGGACGTTCAGCGAGCAGTACTTC
CDR3: CASSLIWGTFSEQYF

size: NA
J: TRBJ1-4
D: NA
V: TRBV4-3
DNA: TGCGCCAGCAGCCAAGGTTCTAGGACAGCAGAAAAACTGTTTTTT
CDR3: CASSQGSRTAEKLFF

size: NA
J: TRBJ2-7
D: TRBD1
V: TRBV28
DNA: TGTGCCAGCAGCCCTGACAGGGATCTACGGAAGCAGTACTTC
CDR3: CASSPDRDLRKQYF

size: few
J: TRBJ2-3
D: TRBD2
V: TRBV7-2
DNA: TGTGCCAGCAGCTTAATCCTTAGCGGGGGGGCAGAGGATACGCAGTATTTT
CDR3: CASSLILSGGAEDTQYF

size: NA
J: TRBJ2-7
D: NA
V: TRBV15
DNA: TGTGCCACCAGCAGGGGGGACATCGCGAACTCCTACGAGCAGTACTTC
CDR3: CATSRGDIANSYEQYF

size: once
J: TRBJ1-2
D: NA
V: TRBV5-6
DNA: TGTGCCAGCAGCTTGGGGGTGAGAGGGGACAAAGACCATTATGGCTACACCTTC
CDR3: CASSLGVRGDKDHYGYTF

size: NA
J: TRBJ2-3
D: NA
V: TRBV20-1
DNA: TGCAGTGCTAGAGATGGAAAAGGGAAATCAGATACGCAGTATTTT
CDR3: CSARDGKGKSDTQYF

size: NA
J: TRBJ1-1
D: NA
V: TRBV14
DNA: TGTGCCAGCAGCCCCGACGGGAAAGGACTGAACACTGAAGCTTTCTTT
CDR3: CASSPDGKGLNTEAFF

size: NA
J: TRBJ1-4
D: TRBD1
V: TRBV10-3
DNA: TGTGCCATCAGTGACAGGGGGATTGATGAAAAACTGTTTTTT
CDR3: CAISDRGIDEKLFF

size: once
J: TRBJ2-3
D: TRBD2
V: TRBV5-1
DNA: TGCGCCAGCAGCTTCGAGACTAGCGGGGGCCAGTATTTT
CDR3: CASSFETSGGQYF

size: NA
J: TRBJ2-7
D: NA
V: TRBV20-1
DNA: TGCAGTGCTGGACCCCCCGGGGACGAGCAGTACTTC
CDR3: CSAGPPGDEQYF

size: NA
J: TRBJ1-4
D: NA
V: TRBV6-5
DNA: TGTGCCAGCAGTTACTCGCTGGGAGTGGAAAAACTGTTTTTT
CDR3: CASSYSLGVEKLFF

size: few
J: TRBJ1-2
D: NA
V: TRBV6-5
DNA: TGTGCCAGCAGTTACTCGCGACAGGACTATGGCTACACCTTC
CDR3: CASSYSRQDYGYTF

size: once
J: TRBJ2-5
D: TRBD2
V: TRBV13
DNA: TGTGCCAGCAGCTTCCAAGCGGGGGGGCGAGAGACCCAGTACTTC
CDR3: CASSFQAGGRETQYF

size: NA
J: TRBJ2-7
D: NA
V: TRBV15
DNA: TGTGCCACCAGCAGTAAGAAGAGGTACGAGCAGTACTTC
CDR3: CATSSKKRYEQYF

size: NA
J: TRBJ2-4
D: TRBD2
V: TRBV6-5
DNA: TGTGCCAGCAGTTACCCTAAGAACGGACTAGCGGGGGGTAAAAACATTCAGTACTTC
CDR3: CASSYPKNGLAGGKNIQYF

size: many
J: TRBJ1-2
D: TRBD1
V: TRBV12-3/TRBV12-4
DNA: TGTGCCAGCAGTTTTGGGACAGGGGGCAACTATGGCTACACCTTC
CDR3: CASSFGTGGNYGYTF

size: few
J: TRBJ1-1
D: NA
V: TRBV6-2/TRBV6-3
DNA: TGTGCCAGCAGGGGCCCGAGGACTGAAGCTTTCTTT
CDR3: CASRGPRTEAFF

size: NA
J: TRBJ2-5
D: TRBD1
V: TRBV4-1
DNA: TGCGCCAGCAGCCTAGACCGGGACAGTCAAGAGACCCAGTACTTC
CDR3: CASSLDRDSQETQYF

size: few
J: TRBJ2-4
D: TRBD1
V: TRBV20-1
DNA: TGCAGTGCTAGATCCTACAGGGGCGCCAAAAACATTCAGTACTTC
CDR3: CSARSYRGAKNIQYF

size: NA
J: TRBJ2-1
D: TRBD1
V: TRBV10-1
DNA: TGCGCCAGCCGAGCAAGACAGGGGGCTGGCAATGAGCAGTTCTTC
CDR3: CASRARQGAGNEQFF

size: NA
J: TRBJ2-3
D: TRBD2
V: TRBV7-2
DNA: TGTGCCAGCAGCTTAGTTCCGGGACTAGCGGGGGGGGCAGATACGCAGTATTTT
CDR3: CASSLVPGLAGGADTQYF

size: many
J: TRBJ1-5
D: TRBD1
V: TRBV27
DNA: TGTGCCAGCAGACGGCCAGGGGGGAATCAGCCCCAGCATTTT
CDR3: CASRRPGGNQPQHF

size: few
J: TRBJ2-7
D: TRBD1
V: TRBV4-3
DNA: TGCGCCAGCAGCCAAGATTTTCCCCATAGGGGGCCTCACTACGAGCAGTACTTC
CDR3: CASSQDFPHRGPHYEQYF

size: few
J: TRBJ2-5
D: TRBD2
V: TRBV24-1
DNA: TGTGCCACCAGTCCTACTAGCGATGTAGAGACCCAGTACTTC
CDR3: CATSPTSDVETQYF

size: NA
J: TRBJ1-5
D: TRBD1
V: TRBV29-1
DNA: TGCAGCGTTGGGGACAGGGGGGATCAGCCCCAGCATTTT
CDR3: CSVGDRGDQPQHF

size: many
J: TRBJ2-7
D: NA
V: TRBV12-3/TRBV12-4
DNA: TGTGCCAGCGGGGCAGGAGGCCCGTACGAGCAGTACTTC
CDR3: CASGAGGPYEQYF